This T cell receptor beta chain came from a study of regulatory T cells in long-lasting Graves disease. Many counts were recorded for this clonotype. Its antigen is undetermined. Study-wide results and limits: The persistent group shared 2,700 or so public clonotypes, more than the 850 to 1,000 shared by new patients. Persistent disease favored TRBV28, TRBJ1-2 and TRBJ2-5.

Investigators prepared the TCR beta libraries by applying iRepertoire HTBI primers and Arm-PCR of CDR3 regions. One entry per CDR3 protein results from TCRdb running MiXCR on the multiplex PCR reads. The table records 440,000 or so distinct CDR3 sequences, just under 15% of them present only once. Stated time point: newly diagnosed GD, antithyroid drugs for less than 3 months. Generation of the TCR library employed RNA extracted from PBMCs. J was trimmed by 9 bases and V by 7 bases; bases with no gene match: 12. CDR1 MDHEN and CDR2 SYDVKM come from the germline V gene. CDR3 size: 15 residues. A further study also used this sample, focusing on T cells in Graves' hyperthyroidism and ophthalmopathy. This second report adds: Clinical symptoms, serum thyroxine, TRAb, thyroid ultrasound and orbital computed tomography established diagnosis. The study used the HTBI primer set for a first-round RT-PCR of the TCR CDR3.

The sequence came from a woman in her thirties with Graves disease. The chain is built from TRBV28 and TRBJ2-1; 10 nucleotides agree with TRBD1. Sample: peripheral blood mononuclear cells (PBMCs), taken at new diagnosis, from a patient treated with antithyroid drugs. CDR3: CASTLWGQGTGEQFF. The CDR3 DNA reads TGTGCCAGCACCCTGTGGGGACAGGGGACGGGTGAGCAGTTCTTC.